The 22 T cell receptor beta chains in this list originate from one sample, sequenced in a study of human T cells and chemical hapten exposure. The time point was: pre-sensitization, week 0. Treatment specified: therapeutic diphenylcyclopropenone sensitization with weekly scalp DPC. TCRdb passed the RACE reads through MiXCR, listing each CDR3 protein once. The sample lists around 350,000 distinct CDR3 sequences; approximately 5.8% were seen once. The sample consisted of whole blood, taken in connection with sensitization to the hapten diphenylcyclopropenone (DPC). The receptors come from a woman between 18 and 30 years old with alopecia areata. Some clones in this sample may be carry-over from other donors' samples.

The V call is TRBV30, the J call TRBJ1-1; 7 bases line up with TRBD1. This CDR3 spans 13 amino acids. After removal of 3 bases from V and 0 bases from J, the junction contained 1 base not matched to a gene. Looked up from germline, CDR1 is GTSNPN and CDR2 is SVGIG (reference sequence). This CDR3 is CAWRTGMNTEAFF. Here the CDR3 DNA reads TGTGCCTGGAGGACAGGGATGAACACTGAAGCTTTCTTT.

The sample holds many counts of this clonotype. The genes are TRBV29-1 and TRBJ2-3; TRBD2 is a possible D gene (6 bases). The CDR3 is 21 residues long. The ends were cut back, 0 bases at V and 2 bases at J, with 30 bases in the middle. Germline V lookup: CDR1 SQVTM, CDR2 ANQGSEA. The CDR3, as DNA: TGCAGCGTTGAAGATCAGGACGCCGGGAGACCCGACCTAGCAGACACAGATACGCAGTATTTT. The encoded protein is CSVEDQDAGRPDLADTDTQYF.

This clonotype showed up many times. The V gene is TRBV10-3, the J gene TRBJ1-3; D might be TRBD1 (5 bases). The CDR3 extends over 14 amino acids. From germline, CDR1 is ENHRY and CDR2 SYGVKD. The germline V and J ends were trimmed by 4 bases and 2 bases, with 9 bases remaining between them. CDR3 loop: CAISGQMAGNTIYF. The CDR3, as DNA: TGTGCCATCAGTGGACAGATGGCTGGAAACACCATATATTTT.

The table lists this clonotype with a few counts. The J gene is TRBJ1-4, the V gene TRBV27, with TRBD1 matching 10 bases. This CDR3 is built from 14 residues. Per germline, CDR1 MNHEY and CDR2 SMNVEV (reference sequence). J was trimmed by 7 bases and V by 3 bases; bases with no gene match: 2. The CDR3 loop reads CASSFRDRGEKLFF. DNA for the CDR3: TGTGCCAGCAGTTTTAGGGACAGGGGTGAAAAACTGTTTTTT.

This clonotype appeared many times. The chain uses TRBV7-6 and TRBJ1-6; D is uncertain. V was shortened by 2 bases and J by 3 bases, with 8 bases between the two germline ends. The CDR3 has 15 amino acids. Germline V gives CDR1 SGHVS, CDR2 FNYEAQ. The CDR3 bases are TGTGCCAGCAGCTTATCGGAGTTCTATAATTCACCCCTCCACTTT. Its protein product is CASSLSEFYNSPLHF.

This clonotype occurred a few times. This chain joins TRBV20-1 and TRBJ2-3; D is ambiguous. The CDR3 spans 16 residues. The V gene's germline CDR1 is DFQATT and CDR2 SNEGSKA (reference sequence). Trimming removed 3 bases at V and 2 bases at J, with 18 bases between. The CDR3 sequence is CSASKRLNSVTDTQYF. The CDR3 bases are TGCAGTGCTAGTAAGAGACTGAACTCGGTCACAGATACGCAGTATTTT.

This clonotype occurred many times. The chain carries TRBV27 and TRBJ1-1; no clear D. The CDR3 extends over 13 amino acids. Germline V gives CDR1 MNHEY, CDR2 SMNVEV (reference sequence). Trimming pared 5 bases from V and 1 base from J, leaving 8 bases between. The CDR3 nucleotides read TGTGCCAGCAGTAATAACAGGAACACTGAAGCTTTCTTT. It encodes CASSNNRNTEAFF.

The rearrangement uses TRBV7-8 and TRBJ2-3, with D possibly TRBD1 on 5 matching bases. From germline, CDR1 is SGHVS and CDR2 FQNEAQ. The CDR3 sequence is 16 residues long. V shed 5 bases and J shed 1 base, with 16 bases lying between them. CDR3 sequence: CASSPTRQYGTDTQYF. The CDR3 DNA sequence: TGTGCCAGCAGCCCAACAAGACAGTATGGCACAGATACGCAGTATTTT.

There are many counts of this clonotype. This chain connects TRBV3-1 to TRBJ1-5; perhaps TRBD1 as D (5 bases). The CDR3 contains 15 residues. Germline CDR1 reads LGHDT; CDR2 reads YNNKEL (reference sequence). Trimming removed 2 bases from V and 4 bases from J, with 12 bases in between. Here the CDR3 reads CASSQQWSGNQPQHF. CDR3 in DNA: TGTGCCAGCAGCCAACAATGGTCAGGGAATCAGCCCCAGCATTTT.

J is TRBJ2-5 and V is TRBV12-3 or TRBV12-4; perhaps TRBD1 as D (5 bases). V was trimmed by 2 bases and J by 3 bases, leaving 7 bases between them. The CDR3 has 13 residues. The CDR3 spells CASSLIQEETQYF. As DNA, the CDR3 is TGTGCCAGCAGTTTAATACAGGAAGAGACCCAGTACTTC.

This CDR3 is CASSIDRGGTEAFF. The CDR3 nucleotides are TGTGCCAGCAGCATCGACAGGGGAGGGACTGAAGCTTTCTTT. V gene TRBV5-4 combines with J gene TRBJ1-1; 8 bases agree with TRBD1. Germline V lookup: CDR1 SGHNT, CDR2 YYREEE (reference sequence). The trim removed 4 bases at V and 5 bases at J, leaving 7 bases unmatched. The CDR3 runs 14 residues.

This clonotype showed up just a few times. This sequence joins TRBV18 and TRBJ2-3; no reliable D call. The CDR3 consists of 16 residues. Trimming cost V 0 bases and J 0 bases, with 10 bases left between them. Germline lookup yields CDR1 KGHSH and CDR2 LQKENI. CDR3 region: CASSPPAGSSTDTQYF. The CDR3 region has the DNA TGTGCCAGCTCACCACCGGCCGGATCTAGCACAGATACGCAGTATTTT.

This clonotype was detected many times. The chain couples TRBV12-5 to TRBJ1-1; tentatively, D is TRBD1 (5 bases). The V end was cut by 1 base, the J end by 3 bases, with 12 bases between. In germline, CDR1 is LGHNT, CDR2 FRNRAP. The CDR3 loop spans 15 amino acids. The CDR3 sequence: CASGLAQGGYTEAFF. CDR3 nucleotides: TGTGCTAGTGGTTTGGCCCAGGGCGGGTACACTGAAGCTTTCTTT.

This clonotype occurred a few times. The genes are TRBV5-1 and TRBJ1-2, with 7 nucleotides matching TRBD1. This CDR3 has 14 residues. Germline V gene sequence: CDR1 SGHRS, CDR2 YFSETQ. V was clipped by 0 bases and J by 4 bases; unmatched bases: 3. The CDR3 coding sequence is TGCGCCAGCAGCTTGGCCGGGACAGCCTATGGCTACACCTTC. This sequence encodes CASSLAGTAYGYTF.

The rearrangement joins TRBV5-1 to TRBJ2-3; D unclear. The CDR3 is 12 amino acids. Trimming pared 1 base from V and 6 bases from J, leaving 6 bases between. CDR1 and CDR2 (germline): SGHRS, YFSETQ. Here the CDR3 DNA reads TGCGCCAGCAGCTTGAACTGGGATACGCAGTATTTT. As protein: CASSLNWDTQYF. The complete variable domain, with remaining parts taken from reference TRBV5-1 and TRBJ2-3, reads KAGVTQTPRYLIKTRGQQVTLSCSPISGHRSVSWYQQTPGQGLQFLFEYFSETQRNKGNFPGRFSGRQFSNSRSEMNVSTLELGDSALYLCASSLNWDTQYFGPGTRLTVL.

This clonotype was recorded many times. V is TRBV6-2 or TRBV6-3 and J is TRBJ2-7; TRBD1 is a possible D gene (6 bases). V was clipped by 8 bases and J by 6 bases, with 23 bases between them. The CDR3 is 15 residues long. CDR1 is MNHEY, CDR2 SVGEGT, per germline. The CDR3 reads CASVDSGQGLGEQYF. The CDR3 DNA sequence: TGTGCCAGCGTGGATTCGGGGCAGGGGTTAGGCGAGCAGTACTTC.

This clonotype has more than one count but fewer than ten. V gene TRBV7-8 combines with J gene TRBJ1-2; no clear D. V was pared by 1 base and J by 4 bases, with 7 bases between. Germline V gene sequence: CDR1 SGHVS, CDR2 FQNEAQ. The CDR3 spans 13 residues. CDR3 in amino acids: CASSLGSRYGYTF. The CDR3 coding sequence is TGTGCCAGCAGCTTAGGGTCCCGCTATGGCTACACCTTC. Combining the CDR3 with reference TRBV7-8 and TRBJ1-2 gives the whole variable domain GAGVSQSPRYKVAKRGQDVALRCDPISGHVSLFWYQQALGQGPEFLTYFQNEAQLDKSGLPSDRFFAERPEGSVSTLKIQRTQQEDSAVYLCASSLGSRYGYTFGSGTRLTVV.

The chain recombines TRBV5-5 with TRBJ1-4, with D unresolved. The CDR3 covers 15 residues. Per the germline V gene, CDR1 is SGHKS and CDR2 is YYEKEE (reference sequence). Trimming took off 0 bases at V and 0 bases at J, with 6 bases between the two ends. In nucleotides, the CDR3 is TGTGCCAGCAGCTTGGGGGCAACAACTAATGAAAAACTGTTTTTT. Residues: CASSLGATTNEKLFF.

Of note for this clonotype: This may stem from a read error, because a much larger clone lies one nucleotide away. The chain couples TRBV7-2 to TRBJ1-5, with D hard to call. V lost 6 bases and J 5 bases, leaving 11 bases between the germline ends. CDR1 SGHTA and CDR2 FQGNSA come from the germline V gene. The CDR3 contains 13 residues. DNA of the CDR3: TGTGCCAGCAGGTTACGGCGGGATCAGCCCCAGCATTTT. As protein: CASRLRRDQPQHF. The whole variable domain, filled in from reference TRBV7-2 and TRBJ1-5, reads GAGVSQSPSNKVTEKGKDVELRCDPISGHTALYWYRQSLGQGLEFLIYFQGNSAPDKSGLPSDRFSAERTGGSVSTLTIQRTQQEDSAVYLCASRLRRDQPQHFGDGTRLSIL.

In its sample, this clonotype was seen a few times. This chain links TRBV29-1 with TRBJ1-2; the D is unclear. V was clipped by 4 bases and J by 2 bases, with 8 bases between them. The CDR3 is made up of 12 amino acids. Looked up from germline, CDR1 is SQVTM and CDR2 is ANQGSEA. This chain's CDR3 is CSVGRRNYGYTF. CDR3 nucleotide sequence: TGCAGCGTTGGACGCCGCAACTATGGCTACACCTTC.

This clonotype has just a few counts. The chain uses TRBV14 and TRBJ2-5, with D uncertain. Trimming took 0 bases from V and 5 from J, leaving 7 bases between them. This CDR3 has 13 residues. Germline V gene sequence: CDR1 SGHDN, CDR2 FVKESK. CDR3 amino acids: CASSQELGETQYF. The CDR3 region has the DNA TGTGCCAGCAGCCAAGAACTGGGGGAGACCCAGTACTTC.

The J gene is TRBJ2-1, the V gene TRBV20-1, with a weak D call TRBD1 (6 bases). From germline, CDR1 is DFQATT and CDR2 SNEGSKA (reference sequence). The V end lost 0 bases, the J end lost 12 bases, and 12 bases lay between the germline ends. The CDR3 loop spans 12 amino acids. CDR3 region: CSARDQDRGQFF. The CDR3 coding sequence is TGCAGTGCTAGAGATCAGGACAGAGGGCAGTTCTTC.